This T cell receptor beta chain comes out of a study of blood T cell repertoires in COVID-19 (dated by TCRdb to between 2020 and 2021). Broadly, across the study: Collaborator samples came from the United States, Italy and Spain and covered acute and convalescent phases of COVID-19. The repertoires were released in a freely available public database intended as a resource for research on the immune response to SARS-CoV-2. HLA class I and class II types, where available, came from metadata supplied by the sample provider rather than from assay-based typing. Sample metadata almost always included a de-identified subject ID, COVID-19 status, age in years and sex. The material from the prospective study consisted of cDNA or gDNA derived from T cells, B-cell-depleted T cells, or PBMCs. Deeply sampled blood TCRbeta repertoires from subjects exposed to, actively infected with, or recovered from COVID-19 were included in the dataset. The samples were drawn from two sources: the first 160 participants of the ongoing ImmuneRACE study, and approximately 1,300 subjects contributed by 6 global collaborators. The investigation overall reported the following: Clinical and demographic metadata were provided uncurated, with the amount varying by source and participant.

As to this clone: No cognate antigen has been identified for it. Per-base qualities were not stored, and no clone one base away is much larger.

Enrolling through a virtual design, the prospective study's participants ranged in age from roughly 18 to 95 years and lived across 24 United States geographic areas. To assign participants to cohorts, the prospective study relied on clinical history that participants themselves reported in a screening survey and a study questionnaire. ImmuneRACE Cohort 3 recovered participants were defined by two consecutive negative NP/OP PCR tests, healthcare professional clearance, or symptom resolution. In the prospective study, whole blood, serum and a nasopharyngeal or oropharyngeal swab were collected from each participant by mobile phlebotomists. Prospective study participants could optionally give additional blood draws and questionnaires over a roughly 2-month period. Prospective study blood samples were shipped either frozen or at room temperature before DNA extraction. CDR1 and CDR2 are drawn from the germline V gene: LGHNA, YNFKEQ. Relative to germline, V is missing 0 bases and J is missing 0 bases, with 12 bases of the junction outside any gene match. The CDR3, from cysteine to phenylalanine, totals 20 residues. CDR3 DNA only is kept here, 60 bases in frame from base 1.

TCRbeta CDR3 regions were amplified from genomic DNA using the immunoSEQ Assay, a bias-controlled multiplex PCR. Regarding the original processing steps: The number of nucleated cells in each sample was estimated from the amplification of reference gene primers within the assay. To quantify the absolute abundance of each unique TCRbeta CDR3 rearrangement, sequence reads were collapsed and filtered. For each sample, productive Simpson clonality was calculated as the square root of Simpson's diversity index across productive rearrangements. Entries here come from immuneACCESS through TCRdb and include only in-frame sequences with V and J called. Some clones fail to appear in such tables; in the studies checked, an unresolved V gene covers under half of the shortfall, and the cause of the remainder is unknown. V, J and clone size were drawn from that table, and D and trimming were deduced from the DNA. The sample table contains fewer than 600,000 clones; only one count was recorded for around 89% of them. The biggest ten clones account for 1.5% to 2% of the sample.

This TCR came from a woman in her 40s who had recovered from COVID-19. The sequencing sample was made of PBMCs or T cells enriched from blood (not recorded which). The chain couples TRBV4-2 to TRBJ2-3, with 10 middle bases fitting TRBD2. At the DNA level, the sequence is TGTGCCAGCAGCCAAGATAGGAGGCTAGCGGGAGTGGTGAGCACAGATACGCAGTATTTT. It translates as CASSQDRRLAGVVSTDTQYF.